This T cell receptor beta chain was recovered during a study of control samples from healthy donors and cancer patients. The germline V gene has CDR1 MDHEN and CDR2 SYDVKM. The CDR3 contains 17 residues. Trimming removed 6 bases from V and 1 base from J, with 21 bases in between. Profiled with immunoSEQ multiplex PCR; TCRdb holds only in-frame clones, not every one. There are some 140,000 clones in the sample; roughly 92% occur only once, and 10% to 12% lies in the top ten. This clone appeared once. This sequence originates from a man aged 25-45 years in good health. Sequenced input: blood. This chain links TRBV28 with TRBJ1-1; D possibly corresponds to TRBD1 (6 bases). As DNA, the CDR3 is TGTGCCAGCAGAGCTGCCGGAACAGGGTTCGAGAACACTGAAGCTTTCTTT. As protein: CASRAAGTGFENTEAFF. Variable domain in full (rest from reference TRBV28 and TRBJ1-1): DVKVTQSSRYLVKRTGEKVFLECVQDMDHENMFWYRQDPGLGLRLIYFSYDVKMKEKGDIPEGYSVSREKKERFSLILESASTNQTSMYLCASRAAGTGFENTEAFFGQGTRLTVV.